This TCR beta chain was sequenced during a study of regulatory T cells in long-lasting Graves disease. Time point defined: newly diagnosed GD, antithyroid drugs for less than 3 months. Preparation of the TCR library used RNA extracted from PBMCs. This clonotype was counted at least ten times. Library construction for TCR beta used iRepertoire HTBI primers and Arm-PCR of CDR3 regions. Each CDR3 protein gets one entry after TCRdb re-called the multiplex PCR reads with MiXCR. The sample shows hundreds of thousands of distinct CDR3 sequences, approximately 16% of them seen only once. The V and J ends lost 7 bases and 0 bases respectively, with 7 bases between them. There are 13 residues in the CDR3. Germline V gene data show CDR1 as SNHLY and CDR2 as FYNNEI. The sample also formed part of further work on T cells in Graves' hyperthyroidism and ophthalmopathy.

This receptor was identified in a man in his forties with Graves disease. This specimen consisted of peripheral blood mononuclear cells (PBMCs), obtained at new diagnosis, from a patient treated with antithyroid drugs. The chain has TRBV2 and TRBJ1-5, with D uncertain. The CDR3 nucleotides are TGTGCCAGCACCCTATTTAGCAATCAGCCCCAGCATTTT. This translates into CASTLFSNQPQHF. Full variable domain (outside the CDR3, taken from reference TRBV2 and TRBJ1-5): EPEVTQTPSHQVTQMGQEVILRCVPISNHLYFYWYRQILGQKVEFLVSFYNNEISEKSEIFDDQFSVERPDGSNFTLKIRSTKLEDSAMYFCASTLFSNQPQHFGDGTRLSIL.